The T cell receptor (beta chain) described here comes from a study of blood T cell repertoires in COVID-19. Study summary: The United States, Italy and Spain provided the acute and convalescent COVID-19 samples.

Germline loops: CDR1 DFQATT, CDR2 SNEGSKA (reference sequence). The CDR3 spans 11 residues. With 6 bases removed from V and 7 bases from J, the gap between germline ends came to 9 bases. This clone was seen a few times. Authors' processing steps: It was from reference gene primer amplification that nucleated cell counts were estimated. TCRdb's table, derived via immunoSEQ multiplex PCR, lists solely in-frame clones and lacks some. The V and J calls and clone size were taken over from that table, and D and trimming were inferred from the DNA. The sample records about 210,000 clones, approximately 88% being singletons. Participants spanned ages about 18 to 90 years and resided in some 22 US areas. Clinical history reported by participants formed the basis on which cohorts were assigned.

The receptor was derived from a woman aged 18 to 35 who had recovered from COVID-19. The chain is built from TRBV20-1 and TRBJ1-4; D gene ambiguous. The sample comprised PBMCs or T cells enriched from blood (not recorded which). CDR3 sequence: CSARRGEKLFF. CDR3 nucleotides: TGCAGTGCCCGACGAGGTGAAAAACTGTTTTTT.